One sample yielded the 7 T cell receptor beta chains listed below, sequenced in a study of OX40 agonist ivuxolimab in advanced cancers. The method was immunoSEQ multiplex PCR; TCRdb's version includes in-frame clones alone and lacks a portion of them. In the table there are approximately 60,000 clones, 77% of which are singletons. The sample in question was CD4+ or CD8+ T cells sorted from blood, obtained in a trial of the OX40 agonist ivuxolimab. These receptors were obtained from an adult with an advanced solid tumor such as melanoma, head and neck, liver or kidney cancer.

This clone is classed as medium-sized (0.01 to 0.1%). The CDR3 reads CASSGDSGTAKNIQYF. In nucleotides, the CDR3 is TGTGCCAGCAGTGGAGATAGCGGGACGGCCAAAAACATTCAGTACTTC. The chain is built from TRBV6-1 and TRBJ2-4, with 8 nucleotides matching TRBD2. Trimming removed 4 bases from V and 1 base from J; junction bases left unmatched: 6. This CDR3 comprises 16 residues. Germline V gene data show CDR1 as MNHNS and CDR2 as SASEGT.

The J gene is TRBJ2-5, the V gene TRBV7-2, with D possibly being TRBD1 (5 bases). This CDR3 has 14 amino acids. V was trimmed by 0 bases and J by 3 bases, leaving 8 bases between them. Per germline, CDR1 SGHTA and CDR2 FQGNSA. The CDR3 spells CASSLAATEETQYF. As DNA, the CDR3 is TGTGCCAGCAGCTTAGCTGCGACAGAAGAGACCCAGTACTTC.

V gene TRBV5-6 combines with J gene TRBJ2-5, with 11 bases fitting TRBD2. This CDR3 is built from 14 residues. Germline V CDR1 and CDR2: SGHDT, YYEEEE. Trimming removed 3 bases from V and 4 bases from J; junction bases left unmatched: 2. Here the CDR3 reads CASSSGTSGETQYF. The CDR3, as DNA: TGTGCCAGCAGCTCAGGGACTAGCGGAGAGACCCAGTACTTC.

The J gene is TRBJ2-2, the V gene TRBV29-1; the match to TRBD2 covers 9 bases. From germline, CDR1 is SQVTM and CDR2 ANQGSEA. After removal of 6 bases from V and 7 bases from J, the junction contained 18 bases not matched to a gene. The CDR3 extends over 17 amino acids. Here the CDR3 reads CSVVGAFSGGGSGELFF. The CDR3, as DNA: TGCAGCGTCGTCGGGGCCTTTAGCGGGGGCGGCAGCGGGGAGCTGTTTTTT.

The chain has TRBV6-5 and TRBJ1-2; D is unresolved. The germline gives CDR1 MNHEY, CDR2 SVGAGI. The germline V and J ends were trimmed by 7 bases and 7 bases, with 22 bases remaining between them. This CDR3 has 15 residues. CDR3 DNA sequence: TGTGCCAGCACAACCCGGGCCCTCCTAGGTCGTGGCTACACCTTC. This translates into CASTTRALLGRGYTF.

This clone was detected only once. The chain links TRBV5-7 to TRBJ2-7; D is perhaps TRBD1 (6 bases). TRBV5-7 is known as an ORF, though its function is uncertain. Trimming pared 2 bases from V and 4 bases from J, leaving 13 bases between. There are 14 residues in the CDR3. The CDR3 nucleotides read TGTGCCAGCAGCTTAAGGGACACGGAATACGAGCAGTACTTC. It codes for CASSLRDTEYEQYF.

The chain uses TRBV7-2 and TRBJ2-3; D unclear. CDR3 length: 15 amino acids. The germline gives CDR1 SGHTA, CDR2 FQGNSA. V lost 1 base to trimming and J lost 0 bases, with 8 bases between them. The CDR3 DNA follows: TGTGCCAGCAGCTTAGATGGGTTTAGCACAGATACGCAGTATTTT. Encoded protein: CASSLDGFSTDTQYF.